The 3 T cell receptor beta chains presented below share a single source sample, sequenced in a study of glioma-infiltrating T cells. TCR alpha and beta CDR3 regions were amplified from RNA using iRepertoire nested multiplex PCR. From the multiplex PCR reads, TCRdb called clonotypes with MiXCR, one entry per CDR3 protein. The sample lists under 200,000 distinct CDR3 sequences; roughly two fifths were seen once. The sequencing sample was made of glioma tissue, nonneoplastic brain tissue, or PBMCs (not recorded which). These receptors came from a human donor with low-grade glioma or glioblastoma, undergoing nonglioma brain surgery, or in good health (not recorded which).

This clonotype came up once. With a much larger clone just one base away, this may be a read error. The CDR3 protein is CSAGDSNTGELFF. CDR3 DNA sequence: TGCAGTGCTGGGGACAGTAACACCGGGGAGCTGTTTTTT. V usage is TRBV20-1 and J usage is TRBJ2-2, with 7 bases fitting TRBD1. Germline V gene data show CDR1 as DFQATT and CDR2 as SNEGSKA (reference sequence). CDR3 length: 13 amino acids. V lost 5 bases, J lost 2 bases, and 2 bases stayed unmatched.

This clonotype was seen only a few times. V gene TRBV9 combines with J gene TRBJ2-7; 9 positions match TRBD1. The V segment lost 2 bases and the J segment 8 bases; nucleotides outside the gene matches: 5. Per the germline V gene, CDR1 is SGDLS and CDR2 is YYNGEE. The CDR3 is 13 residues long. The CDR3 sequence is CASSVGTGRQQYF. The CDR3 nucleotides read TGTGCCAGCAGCGTGGGGACAGGGCGTCAGCAGTACTTC.

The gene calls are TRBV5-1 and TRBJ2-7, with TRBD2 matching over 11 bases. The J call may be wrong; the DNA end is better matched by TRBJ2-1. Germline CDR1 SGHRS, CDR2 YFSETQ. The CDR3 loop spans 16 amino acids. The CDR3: CASRQTVSGRDNEQFF. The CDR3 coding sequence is TGCGCCAGCAGACAAACAGTTAGCGGGAGGGACAATGAGCAGTTCTTC.